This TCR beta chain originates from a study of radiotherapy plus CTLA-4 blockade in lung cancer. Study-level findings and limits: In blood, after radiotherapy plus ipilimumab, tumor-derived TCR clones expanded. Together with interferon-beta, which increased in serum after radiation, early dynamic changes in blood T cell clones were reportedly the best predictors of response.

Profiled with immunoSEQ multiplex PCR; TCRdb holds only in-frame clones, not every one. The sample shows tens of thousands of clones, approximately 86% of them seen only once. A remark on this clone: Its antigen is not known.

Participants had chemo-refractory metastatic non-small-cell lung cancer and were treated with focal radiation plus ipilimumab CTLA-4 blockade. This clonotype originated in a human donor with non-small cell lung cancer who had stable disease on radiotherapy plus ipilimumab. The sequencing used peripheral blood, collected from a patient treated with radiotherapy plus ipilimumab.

The CDR3 DNA reads as TGTGCCAGCAGTGCTTTCAGGACAGGCCGCTCTGGAAACACCATATATTTT. This sequence encodes CASSAFRTGRSGNTIYF. The chain joins TRBV25-1 to TRBJ1-3; 7 bases are a match to TRBD1. The CDR3 totals 17 residues. Germline V CDR1 and CDR2: MGHDK, SYGVNS. V gave up 4 bases and J gave up 0 bases; unmatched junction bases: 9.